Below, 2 T cell receptor beta chains from the same sample are listed, as sequenced in a study of cytomegalovirus exposure and HLA in healthy donors. PCR amplification relied on 60 Vbeta primers (plus 13 Jbeta primers). Produced via immunoSEQ multiplex PCR; TCRdb's table is partial and in-frame only. The top ten hold 4% to 5.5% of the sample, which has 85,000 to 95,000 clones, about three quarters seen once. The sequencing input was PBMCs. The receptor set was obtained from a man aged 30-40 years in good health and CMV-seropositive.

This rearrangement joins TRBV27 to TRBJ2-1; TRBD2 matches at 7 bases. Germline V CDR1 and CDR2: MNHEY, SMNVEV (reference sequence). This CDR3 contains 14 residues. V lost 5 bases to trimming and J lost 4 bases; unmatched junction nucleotides: 5. CDR3 in DNA: TGTGCCAGCAGTCCTAGCGGAGTATACAATGAGCAGTTCTTC. Its translation is CASSPSGVYNEQFF.

The rearrangement uses TRBV10-3 and TRBJ2-5; perhaps TRBD2 as D (7 bases). Trimming stripped 2 bases from V and 4 bases from J, with 17 bases between. Germline loops: CDR1 ENHRY, CDR2 SYGVKD. The CDR3 consists of 16 residues. CDR3 sequence (DNA): TGTGCCATCAGTGAGAGGGCTAGCGGAGGGGGAGAGACCCAGTACTTC. It codes for CAISERASGGGETQYF.